The source of this TCR beta chain is a study of T cell responses to AZD1222 COVID-19 vaccine. The CDR3 extends over 15 amino acids. The ends were cut back, 5 bases at V and 3 bases at J, with 16 bases in the middle. From germline, CDR1 is SEHNR and CDR2 FQNEAQ (reference sequence). Findings of the study overall: Repertoires were obtained solely post-peak T cell response. Dominant at 160-218 and 743-854, vaccine-associated CD4 TCRs also spanned spike. Spike-specific TCR breadth and depth both grew after two AZD1222 doses.

Clones were read by immunoSEQ multiplex PCR, and TCRdb kept only the in-frame ones, dropping some. This table has under 200,000 clones, roughly 90% appearing once. With regard to this clone: Its specificity is not known.

The chain employs TRBV7-9 and TRBJ1-2; D is unresolved. This sequence was found in an adult in good health. This specimen consisted of peripheral blood, obtained on day 0 of AZD1222 vaccination. The CDR3 is CASSLFSPADYGYTF. The CDR3 DNA sequence: TGTGCCAGCAGCCTATTTTCTCCCGCGGACTATGGCTACACCTTC.